Listed below are T cell receptor beta chains from one sample, sequenced in a study of blood T cell repertoires in COVID-19. Sequencing was performed with immunoSEQ multiplex PCR; in TCRdb, only in-frame clones are kept and a portion is missing. Here the sample spans 130,000 to 150,000 clones, 84% being singletons. The sample taken for sequencing was peripheral blood. The receptor source for this set is a human donor in a cohort sampled during active COVID-19. CDR3s include the opening cysteine and the closing phenylalanine or tryptophan. Each record gives: CDR3 protein, CDR3 DNA, J gene, V gene, CDR3 length, clone size, D gene. The D gene is left open where the match is weak. Not all rows give a size; the values are once, few, many and, for expanded clones, a class.

cdr3_aa: CASSEQFLNYGYTF
cdr3_nt: TGTGCCAGCAGTGAACAGTTTCTTAACTATGGCTACACCTTC
j_call: TRBJ1-2
v_call: TRBV2
cdr3_length: 14
clone_size: few
d_call: .

cdr3_aa: CASSLATGVKGYGYTF
cdr3_nt: TGTGCCAGCAGCTTAGCCACAGGGGTGAAGGGCTATGGCTACACCTTC
j_call: TRBJ1-2
v_call: TRBV7-9
cdr3_length: 16
clone_size: .
d_call: TRBD1

cdr3_aa: CASSFTASFTGETQYF
cdr3_nt: TGTGCCAGCAGCTTCACGGCCAGCTTCACGGGAGAGACCCAGTACTTC
j_call: TRBJ2-5
v_call: TRBV6-2/TRBV6-3
cdr3_length: 16
clone_size: .
d_call: .

cdr3_aa: CASSVAEGGPRAEAFF
cdr3_nt: TGTGCCAGCAGCGTAGCGGAGGGTGGCCCGAGGGCTGAAGCTTTCTTT
j_call: TRBJ1-1
v_call: TRBV9
cdr3_length: 16
clone_size: once
d_call: .

cdr3_aa: CASSLQGFYGYTF
cdr3_nt: TGTGCCAGCTCGCTACAGGGGTTCTATGGCTACACCTTC
j_call: TRBJ1-2
v_call: TRBV18
cdr3_length: 13
clone_size: .
d_call: TRBD1

cdr3_aa: CASRPGTGENGYTF
cdr3_nt: TGCGCCAGCAGACCAGGGACAGGGGAAAATGGCTACACCTTC
j_call: TRBJ1-2
v_call: TRBV5-1
cdr3_length: 14
clone_size: few
d_call: TRBD1

cdr3_aa: CASTSRSGELFF
cdr3_nt: TGTGCCAGCACCTCTAGAAGCGGGGAGCTGTTTTTT
j_call: TRBJ2-2
v_call: TRBV3-1/TRBV3-2
cdr3_length: 12
clone_size: .
d_call: .

cdr3_aa: CASSVGGQGNHEQFF
cdr3_nt: TGTGCCAGCAGCGTAGGAGGACAGGGGAACCATGAGCAGTTCTTC
j_call: TRBJ2-1
v_call: TRBV9
cdr3_length: 15
clone_size: few
d_call: TRBD1

cdr3_aa: CAWSVIGTGGGYTF
cdr3_nt: TGTGCCTGGAGTGTAATAGGGACAGGCGGCGGCTACACCTTC
j_call: TRBJ1-2
v_call: TRBV30
cdr3_length: 14
clone_size: .
d_call: TRBD1

cdr3_aa: CASSEGVSGVNQPQHF
cdr3_nt: TGTGCCAGCAGTGAAGGAGTATCCGGGGTGAATCAGCCCCAGCATTTT
j_call: TRBJ1-5
v_call: TRBV6-1
cdr3_length: 16
clone_size: .
d_call: .

cdr3_aa: CASSLASGVYNEQFF
cdr3_nt: TGTGCCAGCAGCTTAGCCAGCGGGGTCTACAATGAGCAGTTCTTC
j_call: TRBJ2-1
v_call: TRBV7-8
cdr3_length: 15
clone_size: once
d_call: TRBD2

cdr3_aa: CASSQAGTSGTDTQYF
cdr3_nt: TGTGCCAGCAGCCAAGCCGGGACTAGCGGCACAGATACGCAGTATTTT
j_call: TRBJ2-3
v_call: TRBV4-2
cdr3_length: 16
clone_size: .
d_call: TRBD2

cdr3_aa: CASTLDRVDSPLHF
cdr3_nt: TGTGCCAGCACCCTGGACAGGGTTGATTCACCCCTCCACTTT
j_call: TRBJ1-6
v_call: TRBV6-6
cdr3_length: 14
clone_size: .
d_call: TRBD1

cdr3_aa: CASSLRTGTDTQYF
cdr3_nt: TGTGCCAGCAGCCTCAGGACAGGCACAGATACGCAGTATTTT
j_call: TRBJ2-3
v_call: TRBV2
cdr3_length: 14
clone_size: .
d_call: .

cdr3_aa: CASSQVLGGPGANVLTF
cdr3_nt: TGTGCCAGCAGCCAAGTTCTCGGCGGCCCTGGGGCCAACGTCCTGACTTTC
j_call: TRBJ2-6
v_call: TRBV3-1/TRBV3-2
cdr3_length: 17
clone_size: .
d_call: .

cdr3_aa: CASSDPAGTGDTGELFF
cdr3_nt: TGTGCCAGCAGTGACCCGGCAGGGACAGGGGACACCGGGGAGCTGTTTTTT
j_call: TRBJ2-2
v_call: TRBV25-1
cdr3_length: 17
clone_size: .
d_call: TRBD1

cdr3_aa: CASSVARGAGTGELFF
cdr3_nt: TGTGCCAGCAGCGTAGCCAGGGGGGCTGGCACCGGGGAGCTGTTTTTT
j_call: TRBJ2-2
v_call: TRBV9
cdr3_length: 16
clone_size: few
d_call: .

cdr3_aa: CASQDRGLYYGYTF
cdr3_nt: TGTGCCAGCCAAGACAGGGGGCTATACTATGGCTACACCTTC
j_call: TRBJ1-2
v_call: TRBV2
cdr3_length: 14
clone_size: .
d_call: TRBD1

cdr3_aa: CASSLGQGFRYGYTF
cdr3_nt: TGTGCCAGCAGTTTGGGCCAGGGGTTTCGCTATGGCTACACCTTC
j_call: TRBJ1-2
v_call: TRBV28
cdr3_length: 15
clone_size: .
d_call: .

cdr3_aa: CATTGLAGVGEQFF
cdr3_nt: TGTGCCACCACCGGACTAGCGGGAGTTGGAGAGCAGTTCTTC
j_call: TRBJ2-1
v_call: TRBV15
cdr3_length: 14
clone_size: .
d_call: TRBD2

cdr3_aa: CASSQVKGQPQHF
cdr3_nt: TGTGCCAGCAGCCAAGTCAAGGGGCAGCCCCAGCATTTT
j_call: TRBJ1-5
v_call: TRBV14
cdr3_length: 13
clone_size: .
d_call: .

cdr3_aa: CASQISSTNEKLFF
cdr3_nt: TGTGCCAGCCAGATTTCCTCAACTAATGAAAAACTGTTTTTT
j_call: TRBJ1-4
v_call: TRBV6-5
cdr3_length: 14
clone_size: .
d_call: .

cdr3_aa: CASSQLDRGYGELFF
cdr3_nt: TGTGCCAGCAGCCAGTTGGACAGGGGTTACGGGGAGCTGTTTTTT
j_call: TRBJ2-2
v_call: TRBV14
cdr3_length: 15
clone_size: .
d_call: TRBD1

cdr3_aa: CASSPRPGEKLFF
cdr3_nt: TGTGCCAGCTCACCACGGCCAGGTGAAAAACTGTTTTTT
j_call: TRBJ1-4
v_call: TRBV18
cdr3_length: 13
clone_size: .
d_call: .